The T cell receptor beta chain described here comes from a study of blood T cell repertoires in COVID-19. On the study more broadly: There were acute and convalescent COVID-19 samples, and they came from the United States, Italy and Spain. PBMCs, B-cell-depleted T cells, or T cells provided the cDNA or gDNA that made up the material.

CDR1 and CDR2 (germline): MNHNS, SASEGT. V was trimmed by 0 bases and J by 4 bases, leaving 13 bases between them. The CDR3 has 16 residues. Under the authors' procedure: Quantification of nucleated cells was approximated via reference gene primer amplification. Only in-frame clones appear in the TCRdb table, and some are missing; sequencing was by immunoSEQ multiplex PCR. V and J calls plus clone size are reproduced from that table; the DNA served to infer D and trimming. In the table there are 40,000 or so clones, around 83% of which are singletons. Sequencing used peripheral blood. This receptor was taken from a woman in her sixties or seventies in a cohort sampled during active COVID-19. The chain employs TRBV6-1 and TRBJ1-3; unclear D gene. CDR3 nucleotides: TGTGCCAGCAGTGAAGCCCTTCCAAGTCAGGGAAACACCATATATTTT. Its translation is CASSEALPSQGNTIYF.